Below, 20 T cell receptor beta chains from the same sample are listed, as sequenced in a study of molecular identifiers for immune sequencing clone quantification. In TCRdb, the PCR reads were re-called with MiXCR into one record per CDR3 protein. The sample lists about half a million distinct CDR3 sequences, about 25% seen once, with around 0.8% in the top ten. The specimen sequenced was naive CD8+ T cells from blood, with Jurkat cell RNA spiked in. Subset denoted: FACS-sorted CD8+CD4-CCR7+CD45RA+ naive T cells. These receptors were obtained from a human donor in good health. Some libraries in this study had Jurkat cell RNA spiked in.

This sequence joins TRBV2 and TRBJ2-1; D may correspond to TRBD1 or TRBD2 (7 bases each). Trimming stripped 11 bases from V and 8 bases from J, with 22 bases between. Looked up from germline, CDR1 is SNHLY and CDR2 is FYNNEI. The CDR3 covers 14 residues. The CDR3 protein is CAGHQGGAGDEQFF. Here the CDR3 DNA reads TGTGCCGGACACCAGGGGGGGGCTGGAGATGAGCAGTTCTTC.

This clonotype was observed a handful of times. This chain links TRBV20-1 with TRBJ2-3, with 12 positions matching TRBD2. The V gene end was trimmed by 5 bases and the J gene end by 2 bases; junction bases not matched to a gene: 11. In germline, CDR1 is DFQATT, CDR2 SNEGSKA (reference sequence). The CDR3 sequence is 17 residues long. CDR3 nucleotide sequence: TGCAGTGCTCACCCTAGCGGGAGGGCACTGAACACAGATACGCAGTATTTT. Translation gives CSAHPSGRALNTDTQYF.

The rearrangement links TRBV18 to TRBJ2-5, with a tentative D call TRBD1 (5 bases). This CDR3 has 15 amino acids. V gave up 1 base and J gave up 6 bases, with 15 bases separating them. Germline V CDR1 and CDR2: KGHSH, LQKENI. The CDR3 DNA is TGTGCCAGCTCACCACGGGCAGGGCAGCTCCAGACCCAGTACTTC. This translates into CASSPRAGQLQTQYF.

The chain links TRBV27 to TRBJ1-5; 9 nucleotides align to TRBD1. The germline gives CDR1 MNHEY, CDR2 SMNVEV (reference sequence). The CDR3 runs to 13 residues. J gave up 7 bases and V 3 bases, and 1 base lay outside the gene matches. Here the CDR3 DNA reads TGTGCCAGCAGTTTGGGGACAGGGCAGCCCCAGCATTTT. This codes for CASSLGTGQPQHF.

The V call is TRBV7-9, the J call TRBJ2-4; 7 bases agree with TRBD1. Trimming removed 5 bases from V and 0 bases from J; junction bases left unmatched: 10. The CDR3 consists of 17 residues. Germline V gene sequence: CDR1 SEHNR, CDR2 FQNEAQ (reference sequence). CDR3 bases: TGTGCCAGCAGCGGGGACAGAGCTGACCTAGCCAAAAACATTCAGTACTTC. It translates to CASSGDRADLAKNIQYF.

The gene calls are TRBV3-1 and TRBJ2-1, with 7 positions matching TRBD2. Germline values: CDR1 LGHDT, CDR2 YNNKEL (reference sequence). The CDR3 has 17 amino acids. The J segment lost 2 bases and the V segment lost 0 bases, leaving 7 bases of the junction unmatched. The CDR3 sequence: CASSQDPTSVPYNEQFF. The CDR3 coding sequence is TGTGCCAGCAGCCAAGATCCCACTAGCGTACCCTACAATGAGCAGTTCTTC.

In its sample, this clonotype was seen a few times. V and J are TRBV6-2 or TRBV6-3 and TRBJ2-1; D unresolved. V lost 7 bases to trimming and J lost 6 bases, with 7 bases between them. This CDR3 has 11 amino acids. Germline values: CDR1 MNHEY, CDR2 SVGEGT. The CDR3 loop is CASMWGNEQFF. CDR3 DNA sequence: TGTGCCAGCATGTGGGGCAATGAGCAGTTCTTC.

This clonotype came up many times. As DNA, the CDR3 is TGTGCCAGCAGTTTAATTGGTTGGGATACGCAGTATTTT. It codes for CASSLIGWDTQYF. The chain couples TRBV28 to TRBJ2-3; unclear D gene. V lost 2 bases, J lost 6 bases, and 9 bases lay in between. The CDR3 is 13 amino acids. Germline values: CDR1 MDHEN, CDR2 SYDVKM.

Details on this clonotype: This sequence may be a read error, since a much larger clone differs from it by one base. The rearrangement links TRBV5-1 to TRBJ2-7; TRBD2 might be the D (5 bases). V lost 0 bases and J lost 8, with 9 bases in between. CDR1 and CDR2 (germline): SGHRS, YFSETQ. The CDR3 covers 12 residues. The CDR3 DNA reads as TGCGCCAGCAGCTTGGTGGGCGGGCAGCAGTACTTC. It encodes CASSLVGGQQYF.

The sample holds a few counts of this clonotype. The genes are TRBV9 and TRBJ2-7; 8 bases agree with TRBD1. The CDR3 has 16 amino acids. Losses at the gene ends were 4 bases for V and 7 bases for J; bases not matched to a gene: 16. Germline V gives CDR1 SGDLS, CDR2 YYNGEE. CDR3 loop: CASSPGWQGALWEQYF. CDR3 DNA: TGTGCCAGCAGCCCCGGTTGGCAGGGGGCGCTTTGGGAGCAGTACTTC.

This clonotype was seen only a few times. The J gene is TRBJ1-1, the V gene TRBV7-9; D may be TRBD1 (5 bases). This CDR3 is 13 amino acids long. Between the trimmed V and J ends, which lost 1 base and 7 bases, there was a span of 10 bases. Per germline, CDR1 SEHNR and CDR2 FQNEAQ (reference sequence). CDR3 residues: CASSLDGGGEAFF. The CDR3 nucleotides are TGTGCCAGCAGCTTAGACGGGGGAGGTGAAGCTTTCTTT.

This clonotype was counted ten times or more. The CDR3 region has the DNA TGTGCCAGCAGTGCGTGGACAGAGCGGCAAGAGACCCAGTACTTC. Translation gives CASSAWTERQETQYF. This chain links TRBV12-3 or TRBV12-4 with TRBJ2-5; D possibly corresponds to TRBD1 (6 bases). The length of the CDR3 is 15 residues. V gave up 5 bases and J gave up 2 bases, with 15 bases separating them.

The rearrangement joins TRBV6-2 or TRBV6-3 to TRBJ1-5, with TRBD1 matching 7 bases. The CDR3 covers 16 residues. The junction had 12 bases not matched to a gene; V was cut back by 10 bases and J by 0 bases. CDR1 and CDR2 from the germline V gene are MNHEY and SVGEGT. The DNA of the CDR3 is TGTGCCATCGCGGACAGGTCGGTGGTTAGCAATCAGCCCCAGCATTTT. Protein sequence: CAIADRSVVSNQPQHF.

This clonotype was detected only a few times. CDR3 loop: CAWSTGQGIYNEQFF. The CDR3 DNA reads TGTGCCTGGAGCACGGGACAGGGGATCTACAATGAGCAGTTCTTC. This chain joins TRBV30 and TRBJ2-1, with 10 bases that match TRBD1. CDR1 is GTSNPN and CDR2 is SVGIG in the germline V gene (reference sequence). Trimming at V came to 3 bases and at J to 3 bases, leaving 5 bases not matched to a gene. The CDR3 loop spans 15 amino acids.

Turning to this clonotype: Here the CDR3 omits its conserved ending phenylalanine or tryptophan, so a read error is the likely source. The CDR3 region is CSAPAVPSMGDVVLGQPQHS. DNA for the CDR3: TGCAGTGCTCCTGCGGTCCCCTCAATGGGGGATGTTGTCCTCGGTCAGCCCCAGCATTCT. The rearrangement joins TRBV20-1 to TRBJ1-5; TRBD1 might be the D (5 bases). Trimming took 5 bases from V and 6 from J, leaving 35 bases between them. This CDR3 contains 20 residues. Germline V CDR1 and CDR2: DFQATT, SNEGSKA (reference sequence).

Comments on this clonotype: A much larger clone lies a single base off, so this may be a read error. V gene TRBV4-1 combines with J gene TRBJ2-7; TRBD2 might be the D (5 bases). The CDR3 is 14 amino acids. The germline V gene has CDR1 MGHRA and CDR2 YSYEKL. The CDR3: CARSQAQRGYEQYF. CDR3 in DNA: TGCGCCCGCAGCCAAGCGCAACGGGGCTACGAGCAGTACTTC.

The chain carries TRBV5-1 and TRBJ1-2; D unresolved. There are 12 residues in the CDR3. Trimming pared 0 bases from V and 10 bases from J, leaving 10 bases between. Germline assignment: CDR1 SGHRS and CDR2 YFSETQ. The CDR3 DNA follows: TGCGCCAGCAGCTTGGGACTTATGGACTACACCTTC. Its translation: CASSLGLMDYTF.

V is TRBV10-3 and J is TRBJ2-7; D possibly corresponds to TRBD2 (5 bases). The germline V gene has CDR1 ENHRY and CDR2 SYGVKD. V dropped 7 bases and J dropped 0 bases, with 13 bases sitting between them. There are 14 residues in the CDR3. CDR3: CAIKAPGDSYEQYF. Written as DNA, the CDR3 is TGTGCCATCAAGGCCCCCGGGGACTCCTACGAGCAGTACTTC.

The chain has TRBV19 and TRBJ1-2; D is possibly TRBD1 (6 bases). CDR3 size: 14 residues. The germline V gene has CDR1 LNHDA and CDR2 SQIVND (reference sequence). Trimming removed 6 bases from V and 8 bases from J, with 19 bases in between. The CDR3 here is CASSMGRGQGGYTF. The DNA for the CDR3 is TGTGCCAGTAGCATGGGCAGGGGCCAAGGCGGCTACACCTTC.

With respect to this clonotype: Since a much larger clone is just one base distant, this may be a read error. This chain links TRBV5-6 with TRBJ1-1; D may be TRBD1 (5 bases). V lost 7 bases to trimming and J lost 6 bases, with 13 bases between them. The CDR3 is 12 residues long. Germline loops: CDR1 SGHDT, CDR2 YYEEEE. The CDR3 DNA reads TGTGCCAGCGGCACCGCAGGGCCTGAAGCTTTCTTT. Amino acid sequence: CASGTAGPEAFF.